This record concerns one T cell receptor (beta chain) sequence. Its antigen is not identified. The germline V and J ends were trimmed by 2 bases and 2 bases, with 16 bases remaining between them. The CDR3 contains 16 residues. In germline, CDR1 is MRHNA, CDR2 SNTAGT. The data are from a study of T cell responses to AZD1222 COVID-19 vaccine. Study-level findings and limits: Along spike, vaccine-associated CD4 TCRs were found throughout, with dominance at 160-218 and 743-854. In the spike-specific TCR repertoire, nearly half reportedly target unmutated variant regions. Without day 14 samples, only post-peak T cell repertoires were studied.

Repertoires were generated with immunoSEQ multiplex PCR, while TCRdb's copy carries only in-frame clones and drops some. The sample shows 90,000 to 150,000 clones, around nine tenths of them seen only once. The origin of this receptor is an adult in good health. Sequencing was performed on peripheral blood, taken on day 0 of AZD1222 vaccination. The V gene is TRBV6-4, the J gene TRBJ2-7, with D uncertain. CDR3 nucleotide sequence: TGTGCCAGCAGTGACCGGAGACGTCCGCCCCCCTACGAGCAGTACTTC. It yields the protein CASSDRRRPPPYEQYF.